The T cell receptor beta chain described here comes from a study of cytomegalovirus exposure and HLA in healthy donors. In the PCR, 60 Vbeta and 13 Jbeta primers were used. Repertoires were generated with immunoSEQ multiplex PCR, while TCRdb's copy carries only in-frame clones and drops some. The sample shows just over 150,000 clones, more than 60% of them seen only once. The CDR3 has 13 amino acids. V lost 5 bases and J lost 6, with 14 bases in between. The germline CDR1 and CDR2 sequences are LNHDA and SQIVND (reference sequence). Healthy bone marrow donors formed the donor group. The chain combines TRBV19 with TRBJ2-7; D may be TRBD1 (5 bases). This sequence was found in a woman in her 30s in good health and CMV-seronegative. The sample was PBMCs. The CDR3 nucleotides read TGTGCCAGTAGTGGTTTGGGGCAGGCCGAGCAGTACTTC. Translated, it gives CASSGLGQAEQYF.